One sample yielded the 19 T cell receptor beta chains listed below, sequenced in a study of T cell responses to AZD1222 COVID-19 vaccine. The repertoire was sequenced with immunoSEQ multiplex PCR; TCRdb's copy has only in-frame clones and lacks some. The repertoire consists of roughly 120,000 clones, with 88% occurring once and the leading ten covering about 1.6%. Sequenced material: peripheral blood, taken on day 0 of AZD1222 vaccination. The receptors were gathered from an adult in good health.

The chain combines TRBV15 with TRBJ1-4; TRBD1 is a possible D gene (5 bases). The germline gives CDR1 LNHNV, CDR2 YYDKDF (reference sequence). Trimming took 3 bases from V and 5 from J, leaving 10 bases between them. This CDR3 comprises 14 residues. CDR3 sequence reads: CATSSMRGNEKLFF. The CDR3 coding sequence is TGTGCCACCAGCAGCATGAGGGGAAATGAAAAACTGTTTTTT.

The CDR3, as DNA: TGTGCCAGCAGCTTAATCGCCACAGGGAAGTATGGCTACACCTTC. Residues: CASSLIATGKYGYTF. V is TRBV7-9 and J is TRBJ1-2; a weak D match, TRBD1 (6 bases). The V gene's germline CDR1 is SEHNR and CDR2 FQNEAQ (reference sequence). Trimming shortened V by 2 bases and J by 5 bases, and 15 bases separated the two germline ends. CDR3 length: 15 residues.

The chain recombines TRBV5-4 with TRBJ1-4; D gene ambiguous. The V gene lost 3 bases and the J gene lost 7 bases, with 7 bases spanning the gap. The germline V gene has CDR1 SGHNT and CDR2 YYREEE (reference sequence). CDR3 length: 12 residues. The CDR3 region has the DNA TGTGCCAGCAGCTCGGCGGGTGAAAAACTGTTTTTT. Translation gives CASSSAGEKLFF.

The genes are TRBV3-1 (or the pseudogene TRBV3-2) and TRBJ2-7; the match to TRBD2 covers 11 bases. CDR1 and CDR2 (germline): LGHDT, YNNKEL (reference sequence). The CDR3 totals 17 residues. The V segment lost 2 bases and the J segment 1 base; nucleotides outside the gene matches: 7. The CDR3 nucleotides are TGTGCCAGCAGCCAACTAGCGGGAGGACTGGGTTCCTACGAGCAGTACTTC. Amino acids: CASSQLAGGLGSYEQYF.

The rearrangement links TRBV19 to TRBJ1-1, with D unclear. Germline-derived CDR1 and CDR2 are LNHDA and SQIVND (reference sequence). V dropped 4 bases and J dropped 0 bases, with 15 bases sitting between them. This CDR3 comprises 16 residues. For the CDR3, the DNA is TGTGCCAGTAGTACATATTATTTAGGAATGAACACTGAAGCTTTCTTT. Translated, it gives CASSTYYLGMNTEAFF.

CDR3 nucleotides: TGCGCCAGCAGTGATGGTACGGAAACCTCCACCGGGGAGCTGTTTTTT. This codes for CASSDGTETSTGELFF. This chain connects TRBV10-1 to TRBJ2-2; D gene ambiguous. CDR1 WNHNN and CDR2 SYGVQD come from the germline V gene (reference sequence). V was clipped by 3 bases and J by 4 bases, with 15 bases between them. This CDR3 comprises 16 residues.

The J gene is TRBJ2-1, the V gene TRBV18; a weak D match, TRBD2 (5 bases). Germline loops: CDR1 KGHSH, CDR2 LQKENI. Trimming removed 6 bases at V and 4 bases at J, with 10 bases between. The CDR3 sequence is 13 residues long. CDR3 sequence (DNA): TGTGCCAGCTCGGCGGGCCCTTACAATGAGCAGTTCTTC. Its protein product is CASSAGPYNEQFF. Drawing the rest from reference TRBV18 and TRBJ2-1, the complete variable domain is NAGVMQNPRHLVRRRGQEARLRCSPMKGHSHVYWYRQLPEEGLKFMVYLQKENIIDESGMPKERFSAEFPKEGPSILRIQQVVRGDSAAYFCASSAGPYNEQFFGPGTRLTVL.

This rearrangement joins TRBV5-1 to TRBJ2-7; D is ambiguous. V lost 0 bases and J 6 bases, leaving 13 bases between the germline ends. Germline CDR1 reads SGHRS; CDR2 reads YFSETQ. The CDR3 is 14 amino acids. The CDR3 bases are TGCGCCAGCAGCTTGGTGCAGAACGGGCCCGAGCAGTACTTC. Translating it yields CASSLVQNGPEQYF.

This chain uses TRBV5-1 with TRBJ1-2, with D perhaps matching TRBD1 (5 bases). V lost 4 bases and J lost 3, with 19 bases in between. CDR3 length: 16 amino acids. Germline V gene lookup returns CDR1 SGHRS and CDR2 YFSETQ. CDR3 sequence (DNA): TGCGCCAGCAGCCCCAACGGGGCAAAACTAGACTATGGCTACACCTTC. Its protein product is CASSPNGAKLDYGYTF.

The genes are TRBV5-1 and TRBJ1-2; 8 bases are a match to TRBD1. The germline V gene encodes CDR1 SGHRS and CDR2 YFSETQ. The length of the CDR3 is 15 residues. J lost 0 bases, V lost 4 bases, and 5 bases had no gene match. CDR3 sequence reads: CASSPRQGTNYGYTF. The CDR3 DNA reads as TGCGCCAGCAGCCCACGACAGGGGACTAACTATGGCTACACCTTC. The complete variable domain, with remaining parts taken from reference TRBV5-1 and TRBJ1-2, reads KAGVTQTPRYLIKTRGQQVTLSCSPISGHRSVSWYQQTPGQGLQFLFEYFSETQRNKGNFPGRFSGRQFSNSRSEMNVSTLELGDSALYLCASSPRQGTNYGYTFGSGTRLTVV.

The chain uses TRBV29-1 and TRBJ2-2; D not certain. CDR1 is SQVTM, CDR2 ANQGSEA, per germline. Trimming pared 3 bases from V and 4 bases from J, leaving 12 bases between. This CDR3 is built from 14 residues. For the CDR3, the DNA is TGCAGCGTTGACCGAGCGACGGGCACCGGGGAGCTGTTTTTT. Its translation is CSVDRATGTGELFF.

The rearrangement links TRBV7-9 to TRBJ1-4; 10 nucleotides match TRBD1. Germline V gene data show CDR1 as SEHNR and CDR2 as FQNEAQ (reference sequence). The V and J ends lost 7 bases and 7 bases, in that order; junction bases with no gene match: 12. This CDR3 region has 16 residues. The CDR3 region has the DNA TGTGCCAGCACCTTCTGGACCCGGGACAGGGGTGAAAAACTGTTTTTT. Amino acids: CASTFWTRDRGEKLFF.

The chain has TRBV10-3 and TRBJ1-2; D gene ambiguous. Per germline, CDR1 ENHRY and CDR2 SYGVKD. V gave up 0 bases and J gave up 6 bases, with 8 bases separating them. The CDR3 extends over 13 amino acids. CDR3 nucleotides: TGTGCCATCAGTGAGTCTGCAGTCCATGGCTACACCTTC. This sequence encodes CAISESAVHGYTF.

The chain has TRBV6-2 or TRBV6-3 and TRBJ2-1; D tentatively fits TRBD1 or TRBD2 (5 bases each). Trimming removed 2 bases from V and 1 base from J, with 12 bases in between. The CDR3 length is 16 residues. Germline CDR1 MNHEY, CDR2 SVGEGT. CDR3 DNA: TGTGCCAGCAGTTACCAACGGGGCGCTTCCTACAATGAGCAGTTCTTC. This encodes CASSYQRGASYNEQFF.

This clone appeared a single time. V usage is TRBV4-1 and J usage is TRBJ1-2; no reliable D call. V was cut by 0 bases and J by 2 bases, with 10 bases left in between. The CDR3 is made up of 15 amino acids. Germline lookup yields CDR1 MGHRA and CDR2 YSYEKL. Here the CDR3 reads CASSQDGNSNYGYTF. The CDR3 DNA reads TGCGCCAGCAGCCAAGATGGGAACAGCAACTATGGCTACACCTTC.

V gene TRBV12-3 or TRBV12-4 combines with J gene TRBJ1-6; no firm D call. The V and J ends lost 7 bases and 14 bases respectively, with 12 bases between them. The CDR3 consists of 11 residues. CDR3 nucleotide sequence: TGTGCCAGCACCTCAGCGGGAACCCTCCACTTT. As protein: CASTSAGTLHF.

This chain uses TRBV19 with TRBJ1-1; D gene ambiguous. In germline, CDR1 is LNHDA, CDR2 SQIVND (reference sequence). The V gene lost 10 bases and the J gene lost 4 bases, with 22 bases spanning the gap. This CDR3 has 15 amino acids. CDR3 DNA: TGTGCCACTTCAGAGGGCTCGGGGTATCGCACTGAAGCTTTCTTT. Translating it yields CATSEGSGYRTEAFF.

The chain combines TRBV19 with TRBJ1-5; no clear D gene. The V end lost 6 bases, the J end lost 6 bases, and 15 bases lay between the germline ends. Per germline, CDR1 LNHDA and CDR2 SQIVND (reference sequence). CDR3 length equals 14 residues. CDR3 sequence reads: CASSPEGVSQPQHF. The CDR3, as DNA: TGTGCCAGTAGCCCCGAGGGAGTTTCTCAGCCCCAGCATTTT. Full variable domain (outside the CDR3, taken from reference TRBV19 and TRBJ1-5): DGGITQSPKYLFRKEGQNVTLSCEQNLNHDAMYWYRQDPGQGLRLIYYSQIVNDFQKGDIAEGYSVSREKKESFPLTVTSAQKNPTAFYLCASSPEGVSQPQHFGDGTRLSIL.

This chain joins TRBV5-1 and TRBJ2-1; possible D gene TRBD1, 5 bases. Trimming removed 0 bases at V and 2 bases at J, with 9 bases between. From germline, CDR1 is SGHRS and CDR2 YFSETQ. The CDR3 is 15 residues long. CDR3 in amino acids: CASSLEWGTYNEQFF. CDR3 coding DNA: TGCGCCAGCAGCTTGGAGTGGGGCACCTACAATGAGCAGTTCTTC.